This T cell receptor (beta chain) was recorded in a study of blood T cells in healthy people across ages. General observations from the study: A strong correlation was seen between TCR beta diversity and naive T cell percentage. When set beside aged donors, long-lived donors presented more naive CD4+ cells and higher diversity. PBMC samples, being unsorted, prevented any conclusive comparison of naive and antigen-experienced cells.

In regard to this clonotype: Its target is not known.

Combining a sample-barcoded 5' primer with a J-beta primer mix, a second PCR ran for roughly 7 to 11 cycles. Each TCR beta cDNA got a 12-nucleotide random molecular identifier. TCRdb called the 5' RACE reads again in MiXCR, with one record for every CDR3 protein. The data hold about 400,000 distinct CDR3 sequences, with 50% to 60% observed a single time. Germline CDR1 is DFQATT and CDR2 is SNEGSKA (reference sequence). The CDR3 sequence is 14 residues long. The ends lost 0 bases at V and 5 bases at J; junction bases unmatched: 3. The source of this sequence is a man in his 60s in good health. Specimen: blood. J is TRBJ2-5 and V is TRBV20-1, with 10 bases aligning to TRBD1. CDR3 residues: CSAREDRGGETQYF. In DNA, the CDR3 is TGCAGTGCTAGAGAGGACAGGGGGGGGGAGACCCAGTACTTC.